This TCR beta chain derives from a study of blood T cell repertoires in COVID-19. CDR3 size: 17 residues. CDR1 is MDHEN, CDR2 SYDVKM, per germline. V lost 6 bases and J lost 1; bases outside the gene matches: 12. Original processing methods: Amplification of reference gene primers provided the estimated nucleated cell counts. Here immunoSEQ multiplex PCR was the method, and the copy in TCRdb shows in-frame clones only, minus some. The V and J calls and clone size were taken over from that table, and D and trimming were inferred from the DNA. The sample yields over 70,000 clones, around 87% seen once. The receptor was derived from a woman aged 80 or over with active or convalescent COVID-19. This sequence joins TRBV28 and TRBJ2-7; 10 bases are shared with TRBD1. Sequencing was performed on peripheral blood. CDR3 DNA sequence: TGTGCCAGCAGCGCTCGTATAGGACAGGGGGGGTCCTACGAGCAGTACTTC. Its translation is CASSARIGQGGSYEQYF. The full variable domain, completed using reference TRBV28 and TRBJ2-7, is DVKVTQSSRYLVKRTGEKVFLECVQDMDHENMFWYRQDPGLGLRLIYFSYDVKMKEKGDIPEGYSVSREKKERFSLILESASTNQTSMYLCASSARIGQGGSYEQYFGPGTRLTVT.